The 26 T cell receptor beta chains below all came from one sample that was sequenced in a study of molecular identifiers for immune sequencing clone quantification. TCRdb re-called the PCR reads with MiXCR, one entry per CDR3 protein. The sample has hundreds of thousands of distinct CDR3 sequences, just under 20% seen once. Sequencing used naive CD8+ T cells from blood, with Jurkat cell RNA spiked in. As to subset: FACS-sorted CD8+CD4-CCR7+CD45RA+ naive T cells. All receptors come from a human donor in good health. Some libraries in this study had Jurkat cell RNA spiked in.

This clonotype was detected many times. CDR3 in amino acids: CASSDIRSTEAFF. CDR3 coding DNA: TGTGCCAGTAGCGACATCCGGAGCACTGAAGCTTTCTTT. The chain recombines TRBV5-8 with TRBJ1-1; D is uncertain. The CDR3 has 13 amino acids. V gave up 8 bases and J gave up 4 bases, with 15 bases separating them. Germline CDR1 SGHTS, CDR2 YDEGEE.

This chain connects TRBV5-4 to TRBJ2-5; D remains unclear. Germline loops: CDR1 SGHNT, CDR2 YYREEE (reference sequence). V was shortened by 4 bases and J by 5 bases, with 12 bases between the two germline ends. The CDR3 sequence is 13 residues long. CDR3 protein: CASSQPEGETQYF. CDR3 nucleotide sequence: TGTGCCAGCAGCCAACCCGAAGGGGAGACCCAGTACTTC.

Concerning this clonotype: This clone may be a read error of a much larger clone one base away. The chain is built from TRBV7-6 and TRBJ1-1, with D perhaps TRBD1 (5 bases). The germline V gene has CDR1 SGHVS and CDR2 FNYEAQ. The CDR3 spans 14 residues. Trimming took off 8 bases at V and 4 bases at J, with 17 bases between the two ends. CDR3 sequence reads: CASGSGGSLTEAFF. Written as DNA, the CDR3 is TGTGCCAGCGGCTCCGGGGGGTCGCTCACTGAAGCTTTCTTT.

This clonotype has at least ten counts. The chain recombines TRBV5-1 with TRBJ2-7, with 7 bases matching TRBD1. Germline trimming cut 7 bases from V and 6 bases from J; bases unmatched to any gene: 13. Germline lookup yields CDR1 SGHRS and CDR2 YFSETQ. The CDR3 is 14 residues long. As DNA, the CDR3 is TGCGCCAGCCAGCTTGGACAGGCTCCGGCCGAGCAGTACTTC. It translates to CASQLGQAPAEQYF.

This clonotype came up a few times. This sequence joins TRBV29-1 and TRBJ2-1; 12 nucleotides align to TRBD2. V lost 6 bases and J lost 9; bases outside the gene matches: 15. CDR1 and CDR2 (germline): SQVTM, ANQGSEA. The CDR3 has 16 residues. CDR3 bases: TGCAGCGTCCCCATTGTGCGACTAGCGGGGGTCGGTGAGCAGTTCTTC. Translating it yields CSVPIVRLAGVGEQFF.

A word on this clonotype: At one end the junction does not follow the germline gene, possibly because of a read error. The chain has TRBV4-3 and TRBJ2-1; D is undetermined. There are 14 residues in the CDR3. Per the germline V gene, CDR1 is LGHNA and CDR2 is YSLEER. CDR3 amino acids: CAGSQDDLSGEQFF. The CDR3 nucleotides are TGCGCCGGCAGCCAAGATGACCTATCTGGGGAGCAGTTCTTC.

This clonotype was recorded many times. This chain joins TRBV29-1 and TRBJ1-2; D unresolved. V dropped 7 bases and J dropped 2 bases, with 11 bases sitting between them. Germline loops: CDR1 SQVTM, CDR2 ANQGSEA. This CDR3 has 12 residues. CDR3 in DNA: TGCAGCGCTCTTCAGCAAAACTATGGCTACACCTTC. Its protein product is CSALQQNYGYTF.

This clonotype was observed at least ten times. The V call is TRBV28, the J call TRBJ2-2, with TRBD1 matching over 7 bases. Trimming removed 7 bases from V and 7 bases from J; junction bases left unmatched: 9. Per germline, CDR1 MDHEN and CDR2 SYDVKM. The CDR3 has 14 residues. CDR3 DNA sequence: TGTGCCAGCAAAAGGGACAGTGCGTACGGGGAGCTGTTTTTT. This encodes CASKRDSAYGELFF.

The chain carries TRBV19 and TRBJ2-7, with TRBD1 matching over 10 bases. V dropped 1 base and J dropped 2; count of bases not matched to a gene: 2. Per the germline V gene, CDR1 is LNHDA and CDR2 is SQIVND (reference sequence). The CDR3 totals 15 residues. CDR3 amino acids: CASSIGTGGPYEQYF. The CDR3 region has the DNA TGTGCCAGTAGTATAGGGACAGGGGGTCCCTACGAGCAGTACTTC.

In its sample, this clonotype was seen many times. The chain is built from TRBV7-9 and TRBJ2-7, with 8 nucleotides matching TRBD2. The junction had 3 bases not matched to a gene; V was cut back by 5 bases and J by 3 bases. CDR1 is SEHNR and CDR2 is FQNEAQ in the germline V gene (reference sequence). This CDR3 is 13 amino acids long. CDR3 in DNA: TGTGCCAGCAGCCGAGGGACTAGCTACGAGCAGTACTTC. Translated: CASSRGTSYEQYF.

This clonotype appeared a single time. The junction and the germline gene differ at one end; a read error may be behind it. The V and J genes are TRBV7-2 and TRBJ2-3; D is perhaps TRBD1 (6 bases). The CDR3 spans 16 residues. Germline CDR1 SGHTA, CDR2 FQGNSA. The CDR3 is CVSSSGRTAKQDTQYF. CDR3 nucleotides: TGTGTCAGCAGCTCAGGTCGGACAGCGAAACAAGATACGCAGTATTTT.

There are many counts of this clonotype. J is TRBJ2-7 and V is TRBV9, with 7 bases lining up with TRBD2. The trim removed 3 bases at V and 2 bases at J, leaving 5 bases unmatched. This CDR3 contains 14 residues. CDR1 and CDR2 from the germline V gene are SGDLS and YYNGEE. This CDR3 reads CASSALGGAYEQYF. The DNA of the CDR3 is TGTGCCAGCAGCGCCCTGGGAGGGGCCTACGAGCAGTACTTC.

To note about this clonotype: Since a much larger clone is just one base distant, this may be a read error. The J gene is TRBJ1-5, the V gene TRBV6-2 or TRBV6-3, with D unresolved. CDR1 is MNHEY and CDR2 is SVGEGT in the germline V gene. V lost 2 bases and J 8 bases, leaving 10 bases between the germline ends. The CDR3 runs to 13 residues. The CDR3 DNA reads TGTGCCAGCAGTTACGACTATGAGGAGCCCCAGCATTTT. Protein sequence: CASSYDYEEPQHF.

This clonotype was seen more than once but under ten times. A much larger clone lies one base from this, so it may be a read error. V is TRBV6-6 and J is TRBJ1-5; D is ambiguous. There are 15 residues in the CDR3. CDR1 is MNHNY and CDR2 is SVGAGI in the germline V gene (reference sequence). CDR3 sequence reads: CASSYSVAVNQSQHF. DNA of the CDR3: TGTGCCAGCAGTTACTCGGTGGCGGTCAATCAGTCCCAGCATTTT.

This clonotype was counted at least ten times. This sequence joins TRBV11-2 and TRBJ2-1; 10 nucleotides agree with TRBD2. From germline, CDR1 is SGHAT and CDR2 FQNNGV. This CDR3 region has 14 residues. V trimming: 1 base; J trimming: 9 bases; junction bases outside the gene matches: 3. CDR3: CASSLASSGSEQFF. The CDR3 DNA reads TGTGCCAGCAGCTTAGCTTCTAGCGGGAGTGAGCAGTTCTTC.

V usage is TRBV7-6 and J usage is TRBJ2-2, with 11 positions matching TRBD2. Germline V gene lookup returns CDR1 SGHVS and CDR2 FNYEAQ. The CDR3 length is 20 residues. J lost 3 bases, V lost 4 bases, and 16 bases had no gene match. The CDR3 DNA reads as TGTGCCAGCAGCTATCGAGCAGTAGCGGGGGGGGCCGAGGACACCGGGGAGCTGTTTTTT. It encodes CASSYRAVAGGAEDTGELFF.

Of note for this clonotype: Compared with germline, one end of the junction differs, possibly owing to a read error. This chain links TRBV5-6 with TRBJ2-2, with TRBD2 as a possible D gene (6 bases). The CDR3 is made up of 15 amino acids. Germline V gene data show CDR1 as SGHDT and CDR2 as YYEEEE. The CDR3 nucleotides read TGTGCCAGCAGCTTGAGTAGCGGAGACACCGGGGTGCTGTTTTTT. Its translation is CASSLSSGDTGVLFF.

Ten or more counts support this clonotype. The genes are TRBV7-2 and TRBJ2-5; a possible D gene is TRBD2 (5 bases). V shed 5 bases and J shed 5 bases, with 18 bases lying between them. The germline V gene encodes CDR1 SGHTA and CDR2 FQGNSA. The CDR3 is made up of 15 amino acids. The CDR3, as DNA: TGTGCCAGCAGCCCCCCTGGGAGCTACCCGGAGACCCAGTACTTC. Its protein is CASSPPGSYPETQYF.

As regards this clonotype: A much larger clone differs by one base, so this may be a read error. As the CDR3 is not closed by the conserved phenylalanine or tryptophan, this likely results from a read error. The gene calls are TRBV4-1 and TRBJ2-7, with 9 bases aligning to TRBD2. Trimming at V came to 4 bases and at J to 3 bases, leaving 10 bases not matched to a gene. Germline V gene data show CDR1 as MGHRA and CDR2 as YSYEKL. This CDR3 spans 16 amino acids. DNA for the CDR3: TGCGCCAGCAGCCCCAAGGAAGGGACTAGCTACTACGAGCAGTACTAC. Its protein product is CASSPKEGTSYYEQYY.

The chain combines TRBV19 with TRBJ2-3, with TRBD2 identical over 7 bases. The ends lost 3 bases at V and 6 bases at J; junction bases unmatched: 9. The CDR3 has 15 amino acids. Germline CDR1 reads LNHDA; CDR2 reads SQIVND (reference sequence). The CDR3 loop reads CASSIVAGVIDTQYF. The CDR3 DNA sequence: TGTGCCAGTAGTATTGTGGCGGGAGTTATCGATACGCAGTATTTT.

This clonotype has at least ten counts. The gene calls are TRBV18 and TRBJ1-1; a possible D gene is TRBD1 (6 bases). Germline CDR1 KGHSH, CDR2 LQKENI. Trimming pared 3 bases from V and 3 bases from J, leaving 14 bases between. The CDR3 runs 15 residues. CDR3 sequence: CASSPVGGPDTEAFF. In DNA, the CDR3 is TGTGCCAGCTCACCGGTCGGGGGGCCGGACACTGAAGCTTTCTTT.

This clonotype was detected ten times or more. V is TRBV5-1 and J is TRBJ1-2, with a possible D match to TRBD1 (5 bases). The germline gives CDR1 SGHRS, CDR2 YFSETQ. The CDR3 length is 16 residues. The V end lost 0 bases, the J end lost 0 bases, and 12 bases lay between the germline ends. CDR3 sequence reads: CASSLGQTKSNYGYTF. CDR3 coding DNA: TGCGCCAGCAGCTTGGGACAGACGAAATCTAACTATGGCTACACCTTC.

The genes are TRBV4-3 and TRBJ1-2; D is unclear. The germline V and J ends were trimmed by 0 bases and 1 base, with 15 bases remaining between them. The CDR3 length is 17 residues. Germline V gene lookup returns CDR1 LGHNA and CDR2 YSLEER. CDR3 sequence (DNA): TGCGCCAGCAGCCAAGAAAGTGAGACACACTTTAACTATGGCTACACCTTC. Amino acids: CASSQESETHFNYGYTF.

CDR3 protein: CSDNEQFF. The CDR3 DNA reads TGCAGCGACAATGAGCAGTTCTTC. This chain joins TRBV29-1 and TRBJ2-1; D is unclear. Trimming pared 7 bases from V and 5 bases from J, leaving 0 bases between. The germline gives CDR1 SQVTM, CDR2 ANQGSEA. This CDR3 region has 8 residues.

This clonotype was counted between two and nine times. Relative to the germline gene, one junction end is altered; a read error may explain this. The chain recombines TRBV4-3 with TRBJ2-6; TRBD1 agrees at 11 bases. The germline gives CDR1 LGHNA, CDR2 YSLEER. CDR3 length: 18 amino acids. As DNA, the CDR3 is TGCGCCAGCAGCCACGGACAGGGGGCTGTCGCTGGGGCCAGCGTCCTGACTTTC. It encodes CASSHGQGAVAGASVLTF.

Comment on this clonotype: This CDR3 fails to terminate in the conserved phenylalanine or tryptophan, so it likely reflects a read error. This chain connects TRBV7-2 to TRBJ2-3; D unresolved. The CDR3 runs to 12 residues. Germline lookup yields CDR1 SGHTA and CDR2 FQGNSA. This CDR3 is CASSLATDTQYS. DNA for the CDR3: TGTGCCAGCAGCTTAGCAACAGATACCCAGTATTCT.